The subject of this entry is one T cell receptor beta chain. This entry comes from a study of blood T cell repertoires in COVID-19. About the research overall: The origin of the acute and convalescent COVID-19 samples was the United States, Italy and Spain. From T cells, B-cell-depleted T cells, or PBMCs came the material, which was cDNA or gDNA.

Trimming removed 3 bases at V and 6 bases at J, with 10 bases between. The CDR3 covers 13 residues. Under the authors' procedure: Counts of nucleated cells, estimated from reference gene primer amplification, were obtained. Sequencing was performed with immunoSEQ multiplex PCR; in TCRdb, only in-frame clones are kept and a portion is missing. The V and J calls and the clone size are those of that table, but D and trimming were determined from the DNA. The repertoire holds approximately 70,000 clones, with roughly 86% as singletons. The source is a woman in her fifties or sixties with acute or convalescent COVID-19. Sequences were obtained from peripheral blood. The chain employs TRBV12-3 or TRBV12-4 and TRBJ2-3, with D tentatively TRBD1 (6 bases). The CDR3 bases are TGTGCCAGCAGTTTTGGGGGCGGTGATACGCAGTATTTT. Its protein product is CASSFGGGDTQYF.